The TCR beta chain under discussion was sequenced for a study of T cell responses to AZD1222 COVID-19 vaccine. Study conclusions and caveats: Spike-specific TCR breadth and depth grew following two AZD1222 doses. Spike was spanned by vaccine-associated CD4 TCRs, with dominance at 160-218 and 743-854.

In germline, CDR1 is SNHLY, CDR2 FYNNEI. With 4 bases removed from V and 2 bases from J, the gap between germline ends came to 12 bases. CDR3 size: 14 residues. As concerns this clone: Antigen specificity is unknown.

Clones were read by immunoSEQ multiplex PCR, and TCRdb kept only the in-frame ones, dropping some. The sample carries over 130,000 clones, around 90% recorded once. The sequencing here drew on peripheral blood, taken 28 days after the second AZD1222 dose. This TCR derives from an adult who received the AZD1222 COVID-19 vaccine. The chain employs TRBV2 and TRBJ2-7; no definite D call. The chain's CDR3 is CASSVLDRAYEQYF. For the CDR3, the DNA is TGTGCCAGCAGTGTTCTCGACCGCGCCTACGAGCAGTACTTC.